This T cell receptor (beta chain) was identified in a study of tumor and adjacent non-tumor tissue in lung cancer. Study-level background: The patients, around 10 men and about five women, were roughly 30 to 76 with stage I to III disease. Each sample yielded roughly 4 million productive TCRbeta reads on average. Study-level results: Tumor tissue had significantly higher TCR diversity than normal lung.

Of note for this clonotype: Its antigen is undetermined.

The library came from three nested PCR rounds adapted from ARM-PCR protocols. One entry per CDR3 protein results from TCRdb running MiXCR on the multiplex PCR reads. This sample carries 98,000 or so distinct CDR3 sequences, more than 80% of them seen once, and the ten largest clones take roughly 29%. V was cut by 10 bases and J by 4 bases, with 19 bases left in between. Looked up from germline, CDR1 is MNHNS and CDR2 is SASEGT. The CDR3 sequence is 15 residues long. This sample's RNA came from whole unsorted tissue. The normal lung tissue was taken more than 3 cm from the tumor edge. Sequences were obtained from distant non-tumor lung tissue. The clonotype was recovered from a man aged 60 to 69 with small cell lung cancer. This chain joins TRBV6-1 and TRBJ2-2; D may be TRBD1 (5 bases). DNA for the CDR3: TGTGCCATCAGCGTGGGGCTTTATAGCACCGGGGAGCTGTTTTTT. This sequence encodes CAISVGLYSTGELFF.